The present T cell receptor beta chain was sequenced within a study of blood T cell repertoires in COVID-19. The CDR3 runs 20 residues. Sequencing used immunoSEQ multiplex PCR; TCRdb keeps in-frame clones, though not all of them. This sample has 150,000 to 180,000 clones, with roughly 88% found just once. This TCR came from a woman aged 50 to 60 with acute or convalescent COVID-19. The V call is TRBV21-1, the J call TRBJ1-4; the table's TRBD1 call for D was not verified on the DNA. TRBV21-1 is listed as a pseudogene. Sequencing was carried out using peripheral blood. CDR3 amino acids: CASSARGDPGTGEAVEKLFF. The CDR3, as DNA: TGTGCCAGCAGCGCCCGCGGTGACCCCGGGACAGGGGAAGCAGTTGAAAAACTGTTTTTT.